This TCR beta chain derives from a study of cytomegalovirus exposure and HLA in healthy donors (dated by TCRdb to 2015 to 2018). Regarding the complete study: According to a later analysis, the roughly 130 validation repertoires were produced on the same platform as the 680 or so repertoires of the first cohort. In addition to the first cohort of 666 subjects, a separate validation cohort of approximately 120 different subjects was used. The study combined high-throughput TCR immunosequencing, statistical association of individual TCRs with disease status, and machine learning to predict cytomegalovirus infection status. The study was designed to test whether signatures of past pathogen exposure could be identified by cataloging public T cell receptors. Findings and caveats that apply to the study as a whole: The study gave a list of under 200 TCR beta chains associated with cytomegalovirus. Across donors, most TCR sequences were observed very rarely, whereas some public TCRs were present in many individuals. Cytomegalovirus status was reported to be diagnosed by the classifier with high specificity and sensitivity in both the original and validation cohorts. All 120 or so repertoires were used to score co-occurrence in the validation cohort in a later analysis, because that analysis had no HLA typing for the cohort. The authors suggested that the approach could potentially be extended to other disease states and immunological phenotypes. Subsequent analysis determined that TCRs grouped into clusters in the first cohort also showed a tendency toward co-occurrence across the 90 to 150 validation repertoires, and roughly 94% of cluster scores exceeded 0. In vitro tests confirmed that three of the cytomegalovirus-associated TCR beta chains recognize cytomegalovirus antigens.

V drops 1 base and J drops 0 bases, leaving 15 bases in between. CDR1 and CDR2, looked up from the germline V gene, are MGHRA and YSYEKL. CDR3 length: 18 amino acids, cysteine to phenylalanine. Only CDR3 DNA remains: 54 bases, in frame from the first base. Donors formed part of the validation cohort, which comprised approximately 130 subjects and was distinct from the first cohort of under 850 subjects. The method behind the library was the immunoSEQ multiplex PCR assay. The study's processing was this. To diagnose cytomegalovirus status from the catalog of TCR beta chain sequences, a statistical classification framework was built. TCRdb stores this immuneACCESS table with in-frame sequences only. Part of the clones is absent; in the studies checked, under half of the shortfall reflects unresolved V genes, and no reason is known for the rest. The D gene and trimming were derived from the DNA, and the V and J assignments and clone size from that table. The sample profile shows about 88,000 clones; less than 90% of them were found once. The leading ten clones occupy about 12% of the sample.

With regard to this clone: No cognate antigen has been identified for it. One base away there is no much larger clone; base qualities are not given.

This clonotype was sampled from a woman aged 18-29 years in good health and CMV-seropositive. Sequencing was done on a sample of PBMCs. The sequence is built from TRBV4-1 and TRBJ2-2; 5 matching bases give a weak D call of TRBD2. Here the CDR3 is given as CASSQASGLGTNTGELFF. In nucleotide form, the sequence is TGCGCCAGCAGCCAAGCCTCAGGACTCGGGACGAACACCGGGGAGCTGTTTTTT.